This paragraph covers one T cell receptor beta chain sequence. This CDR3 is built from 13 residues. J was trimmed by 4 bases and V by 7 bases; bases with no gene match: 6. Germline V gene lookup returns CDR1 LNHNV and CDR2 YYDKDF (reference sequence). The record originates from a study of shared clonotypes between healthy human individuals. The DNA input per sorted-subset replicate PCR was 150 to 200 ng, corresponding to tens of thousands of T cell genomes. TCRdb's table, derived via immunoSEQ multiplex PCR, lists solely in-frame clones and lacks some. The data contain about 2.4 million clones, 93% of them seen just once; the ten biggest clones take up around 0.4%.

Sequencing input: naive CD4+ T cells from PBMCs. Stated subset: CD45RA+ positively selected. This clonotype was sampled from a man younger than 30 in good health. Some clones in this sample may be carry-over from other donors' samples. The chain links TRBV15 to TRBJ1-2, with 7 bases identical to TRBD1. CDR3 region: CATKNRGGYGYTF. The CDR3 region has the DNA TGTGCCACCAAGAACAGGGGTGGCTATGGCTACACCTTC.